This T cell receptor (beta chain) was sequenced for a study of beta chain features in type 1 diabetes. Study at large: Age, gender and cell yields were similar between patients and healthy donors.

The study reverse transcribed the entire isolated RNA, so it sequenced expressed TCRB transcripts. The assay was immunoSEQ multiplex PCR, and TCRdb's table has in-frame clones only and misses some. This sample yields hundreds of thousands of clones, of which around 12% are seen a single time; 0.0095% to 0.013% belongs to the top ten. Per germline, CDR1 LNHDA and CDR2 SQIVND (reference sequence). Trimming took 3 bases from V and 6 from J; bases not matched to a gene: 2. The CDR3 contains 13 residues. This clone was picked up a small number of times. Antigen specificity is unknown. By way of CD45RO/CCR7/CD25/CD127/CD95/CD27, the CD4+ regulatory, stem cell-like memory, central memory and naive cells were sorted. Study results and caveats: TCRB CDR3s from Type 1 diabetes patients were moderately but significantly shorter in all four CD4+ subsets. More deletions and fewer insertions at VDJ junctions were seen in type 1 diabetes patients. A greater similarity of naive, central memory and Treg TCRB repertoires was seen among patients than among healthy donors.

The chain carries TRBV19 and TRBJ2-7; 10 nucleotides line up with TRBD1. This TCR was recovered from a woman aged 18-29 years with type 1 diabetes. Specimen: naive CD4+ T cells from blood. The CDR3 reads CASSIGTGVEQYF. As DNA, the CDR3 is TGTGCCAGTAGTATTGGGACAGGGGTCGAGCAGTACTTC.